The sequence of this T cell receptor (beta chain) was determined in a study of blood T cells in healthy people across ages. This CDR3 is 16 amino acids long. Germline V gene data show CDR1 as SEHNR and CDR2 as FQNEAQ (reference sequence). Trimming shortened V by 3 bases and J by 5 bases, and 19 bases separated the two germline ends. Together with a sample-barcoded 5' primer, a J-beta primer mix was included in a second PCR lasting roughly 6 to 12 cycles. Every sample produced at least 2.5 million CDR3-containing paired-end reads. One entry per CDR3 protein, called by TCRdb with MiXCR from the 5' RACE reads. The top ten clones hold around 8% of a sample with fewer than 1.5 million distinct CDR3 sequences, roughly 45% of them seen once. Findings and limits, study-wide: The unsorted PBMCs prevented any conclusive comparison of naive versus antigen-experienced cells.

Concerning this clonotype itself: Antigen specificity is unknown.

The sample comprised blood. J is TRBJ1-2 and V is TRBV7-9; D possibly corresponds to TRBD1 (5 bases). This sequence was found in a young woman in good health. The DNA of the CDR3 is TGTGCCAGCAGCTTGGACCCTATCGGGGGGGGTTATGGCTACACCTTC. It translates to CASSLDPIGGGYGYTF. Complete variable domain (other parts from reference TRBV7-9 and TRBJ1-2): DTGVSQNPRHKITKRGQNVTFRCDPISEHNRLYWYRQTLGQGPEFLTYFQNEAQLEKSRLLSDRFSAERPKGSFSTLEIQRTEQGDSAMYLCASSLDPIGGGYGYTFGSGTRLTVV.